Shown below are 21 T cell receptor beta chains from a single sample sequenced in a study of T cells in Graves' hyperthyroidism and ophthalmopathy (dated by TCRdb to the late 2010s). Preparation of the library involved multiplex PCR. The sample was run on an Illumina HiSeq 2000. The TCR beta CDR3 regions were amplified from RNA transcripts. For the first round of RT-PCR on the TCR CDR3, the HTBI primer set was used together with the Qiagen OneStep RT-PCR kit. The public sequencing data were trimmed at Q25 with fastp and processed into clonotypes with MiXCR by TCRdb, which kept only in-frame beta chains. CDR3 protein sequences are deduplicated, and each keeps its most common genes and DNA. This sample has some 400,000 distinct CDR3 sequences in its table, and about a fifth of those were observed once. In total, the top ten clones hold 3.5% to 4% of the sample. Sequenced sample: blood. All receptors come from a woman aged 18 to 35 with Graves' hyperthyroidism.

This clonotype was counted at least ten times. The chain couples TRBV6-1 to TRBJ1-2; D gene uncertain. Germline V gene sequence: CDR1 MNHNS, CDR2 SASEGT. The length of the CDR3 is 17 residues. V was pared by 0 bases and J by 5 bases, with 19 bases between. Written as DNA, the CDR3 is TGTGCCAGCAGTGAAGCGAGTGGCAGGATGAACCCTTATGGCTACACCTTC. Translation gives CASSEASGRMNPYGYTF.

There are many counts of this clonotype. The chain joins TRBV20-1 to TRBJ1-2; the D is unclear. CDR1 and CDR2 (germline): DFQATT, SNEGSKA (reference sequence). CDR3 length equals 12 residues. Trimming left V 3 bases short and J 7 bases short, with 12 bases between. CDR3 sequence (DNA): TGCAGTGCTAGTTCAGGCGCGGGTGGCTACACCTTC. It is translated as CSASSGAGGYTF.

This clonotype was picked up many times. The rearrangement uses TRBV29-1 and TRBJ1-2; D might be TRBD1 (5 bases). Germline V lookup: CDR1 SQVTM, CDR2 ANQGSEA. With 0 bases removed from V and 5 bases from J, the gap between germline ends came to 13 bases. This CDR3 has 14 residues. The CDR3 DNA sequence: TGCAGCGTTGAAGACAGGGCCATGGGTTATGGCTACACCTTC. Its translation: CSVEDRAMGYGYTF.

The chain has TRBV27 and TRBJ1-5; 10 bases align to TRBD1. The CDR3 contains 18 residues. The V segment lost 3 bases and the J segment 2 bases; nucleotides outside the gene matches: 10. Germline loops: CDR1 MNHEY, CDR2 SMNVEV (reference sequence). CDR3 DNA: TGTGCCAGCAGTTTGCTCCGGGACAGGGGAAGAGGCAATCAGCCCCAGCATTTT. This gives the protein CASSLLRDRGRGNQPQHF.

The rearrangement uses TRBV27 and TRBJ2-5, with 7 bases that match TRBD1. The CDR3 has 14 amino acids. Germline CDR1 MNHEY, CDR2 SMNVEV (reference sequence). V lost 6 bases and J lost 5; bases outside the gene matches: 9. The CDR3, as DNA: TGTGCCAGCAGGGAGTTGGGCAGGGGGGAGACCCAGTACTTC. Protein: CASRELGRGETQYF.

This clonotype was recorded a few times. V usage is TRBV3-2 and J usage is TRBJ1-2; the table's D call of TRBD1 was not tested on the DNA. TRBV3-2 is described as a pseudogene. CDR3 length: 15 amino acids. The CDR3 spells CASSQEDRSPYGYTF. The CDR3 DNA reads TGTGCCAGCAGCCAAGAGGACAGATCCCCCTATGGCTACACCTTC.

The chain's CDR3 is CASRTDRPSYNSPLHF. CDR3 in DNA: TGTGCCAGCCGCACGGACAGGCCCTCCTATAATTCACCCCTCCACTTT. The chain is built from TRBV27 and TRBJ1-6; 7 bases align to TRBD1. Trimming at V came to 8 bases and at J to 0 bases, leaving 7 bases not matched to a gene. Germline V gene lookup returns CDR1 MNHEY and CDR2 SMNVEV (reference sequence). This CDR3 has 16 amino acids.

This clonotype was seen repeatedly, ten times or more. The chain combines TRBV12-3 or TRBV12-4 with TRBJ2-4, with TRBD2 identical over 15 bases. This CDR3 spans 22 amino acids. Trimming removed 3 bases from V and 0 bases from J; junction bases left unmatched: 15. This CDR3 reads CASSFIDRVGLAGGLAKNIQYF. In nucleotides, the CDR3 is TGTGCCAGCAGTTTTATTGACAGAGTCGGACTAGCGGGGGGGCTAGCCAAAAACATTCAGTACTTC.

The gene calls are TRBV28 and TRBJ1-3; 7 bases are a match to TRBD1. The CDR3 consists of 15 residues. The V gene end was trimmed by 1 base and the J gene end by 5 bases; junction bases not matched to a gene: 5. The germline V gene encodes CDR1 MDHEN and CDR2 SYDVKM. The CDR3 nucleotides read TGTGCCAGCAGTTTATACACAGGGGACCGAAACACCATATATTTT. Its protein is CASSLYTGDRNTIYF.

In this sample, this clonotype turned up many times. This CDR3 fails to terminate in the conserved phenylalanine or tryptophan, so it likely reflects a read error. The chain carries TRBV12-3 or TRBV12-4 and TRBJ2-5; D not certain. The CDR3 consists of 12 residues. Trimming cost V 5 bases and J 5 bases, with 9 bases left between them. The CDR3 DNA sequence: TGTGCCAGCAGTCGTGTGGTCGAGACCCAGTACCTC. It translates to CASSRVVETQYL.

The chain uses TRBV7-8 and TRBJ2-5; D possibly matches TRBD1 or TRBD2 (6 bases each). Germline V lookup: CDR1 SGHVS, CDR2 FQNEAQ. V was clipped by 5 bases and J by 0 bases, with 16 bases between them. The CDR3 is 16 amino acids. CDR3 sequence reads: CASSRGARVNQETQYF. CDR3 nucleotide sequence: TGTGCCAGCAGCAGGGGGGCCAGGGTCAACCAAGAGACCCAGTACTTC. The variable domain in full, with the rest retrieved from reference TRBV7-8 and TRBJ2-5, is GAGVSQSPRYKVAKRGQDVALRCDPISGHVSLFWYQQALGQGPEFLTYFQNEAQLDKSGLPSDRFFAERPEGSVSTLKIQRTQQEDSAVYLCASSRGARVNQETQYFGPGTRLLVL.

The CDR3 nucleotides read TGTGCCAGCAGTGCCTCAACCCACAGGGGCCAGACCCAGTACTTC. This codes for CASSASTHRGQTQYF. This chain connects TRBV6-1 to TRBJ2-5; 7 nucleotides agree with TRBD1. Germline CDR1 is MNHNS and CDR2 is SASEGT. The CDR3 is 15 residues long. J was trimmed by 6 bases and V by 4 bases; bases with no gene match: 11.

This clonotype appeared many times. This sequence joins TRBV2 and TRBJ2-5; 13 bases map to TRBD2. Germline lookup yields CDR1 SNHLY and CDR2 FYNNEI. Trimming at V came to 5 bases and at J to 0 bases, leaving 3 bases not matched to a gene. The CDR3 runs 16 residues. In DNA form, the CDR3 reads TGTGCCAGCAGTAGGACTAGCGGGGGTTACCAAGAGACCCAGTACTTC. It specifies CASSRTSGGYQETQYF. Full variable domain (remainder filled in from reference TRBV2 and TRBJ2-5): EPEVTQTPSHQVTQMGQEVILRCVPISNHLYFYWYRQILGQKVEFLVSFYNNEISEKSEIFDDQFSVERPDGSNFTLKIRSTKLEDSAMYFCASSRTSGGYQETQYFGPGTRLLVL.

This clonotype was recorded at least ten times. The J gene is TRBJ1-2, the V gene TRBV12-3 or TRBV12-4; TRBD1 aligns across 8 bases. The junction had 6 bases not matched to a gene; V was cut back by 1 base and J by 5 bases. The CDR3 is made up of 15 amino acids. CDR3 DNA sequence: TGTGCCAGCAGTTTAGTGGGACAGGAGCGATATGGCTACACCTTC. This translates into CASSLVGQERYGYTF.

In its sample, this clonotype was seen many times. The chain is built from TRBV18 and TRBJ2-5; TRBD1 matches 8 bases. Germline lookup yields CDR1 KGHSH and CDR2 LQKENI. This CDR3 has 15 amino acids. V lost 3 bases, J lost 3 bases, and 6 bases stayed unmatched. This CDR3 reads CASSPQGAVEETQYF. CDR3 nucleotide sequence: TGTGCCAGCTCACCCCAGGGGGCAGTCGAAGAGACCCAGTACTTC. Variable domain in full (rest from reference TRBV18 and TRBJ2-5): NAGVMQNPRHLVRRRGQEARLRCSPMKGHSHVYWYRQLPEEGLKFMVYLQKENIIDESGMPKERFSAEFPKEGPSILRIQQVVRGDSAAYFCASSPQGAVEETQYFGPGTRLLVL.

This clonotype has ten or more counts. The V gene is TRBV4-1, the J gene TRBJ1-1, with no clear D. The CDR3 has 14 amino acids. Looked up from germline, CDR1 is MGHRA and CDR2 is YSYEKL. Trimming stripped 1 base from V and 1 base from J, with 7 bases between. CDR3 DNA sequence: TGCGCCAGCAGCCAAGTCGGGCGGAACACTGAAGCTTTCTTT. It yields the protein CASSQVGRNTEAFF.

This clonotype was seen at least ten times. The V call is TRBV20-1, the J call TRBJ2-7; either TRBD1 or TRBD2 may fit D (5 bases each). CDR1 and CDR2 (germline): DFQATT, SNEGSKA (reference sequence). The CDR3 length is 12 residues. V was pared by 6 bases and J by 2 bases, with 11 bases between. CDR3 coding DNA: TGCAGTGCAACGGGGCCAACCTACGAGCAGTACTTC. Amino acid sequence: CSATGPTYEQYF.

This clonotype occurred a few times. This may come from a read error, since a much larger clone is one base off. This chain uses TRBV2 with TRBJ2-2; TRBD2 is a possible D gene (5 bases). Germline CDR1 is SNHLY and CDR2 is FYNNEI. Trimming stripped 10 bases from V and 0 bases from J, with 12 bases between. The CDR3 sequence is 14 residues long. This CDR3 is CATKGDANTGELFF. The CDR3 coding sequence is TGTGCCACGAAGGGAGACGCGAACACCGGGGAGCTGTTTTTT.

The chain employs TRBV3-1 and TRBJ1-1, with TRBD1 matching over 9 bases. The CDR3 is 15 residues long. V was pared by 8 bases and J by 5 bases, with 12 bases of the junction left unmatched. Germline assignment: CDR1 LGHDT and CDR2 YNNKEL (reference sequence). CDR3 amino acids: CASGGQGPVGTEAFF. The DNA of the CDR3 is TGTGCCAGCGGAGGACAGGGGCCCGTGGGAACTGAAGCTTTCTTT.

DNA for the CDR3: TGTGCCAGCAGCCAAGGACGGGTGGGGGCCCAGTACTTC. Its protein is CASSQGRVGAQYF. The chain carries TRBV14 and TRBJ2-5; either TRBD1 or TRBD2 may supply D (5 bases each). The CDR3 loop spans 13 amino acids. V gave up 1 base and J gave up 9 bases, with 12 bases separating them. Per germline, CDR1 SGHDN and CDR2 FVKESK.

There are many counts of this clonotype. The DNA for the CDR3 is TGTGCCAGCAGTTTTTGGGCTGGAGGGGCCAAAAACATTCAGTACTTC. As protein: CASSFWAGGAKNIQYF. V is TRBV12-3 or TRBV12-4 and J is TRBJ2-4; D perhaps matches TRBD2 (6 bases). The CDR3 length is 16 residues. Trimming removed 3 bases from V and 1 base from J, with 13 bases in between.